Following are 20 T cell receptor beta chains from one sample sequenced in a study of T cell responses to AZD1222 COVID-19 vaccine. Sequenced by immunoSEQ multiplex PCR; TCRdb stores in-frame clones only, minus some. The sample contains 95,000 to 150,000 clones, about 90% of which appear only once. Sequenced here: peripheral blood, sampled on day 0 of AZD1222 vaccination. The receptors originated from an adult in good health.

This clone was detected only once. This chain joins TRBV2 and TRBJ1-1; D gene ambiguous. The CDR3 extends over 12 amino acids. The V and J ends lost 8 bases and 1 base respectively, with 8 bases between them. Germline V gives CDR1 SNHLY, CDR2 FYNNEI. This CDR3 is CASGVPNTEAFF. CDR3 DNA: TGTGCCAGCGGGGTCCCGAACACTGAAGCTTTCTTT.

V and J are TRBV2 and TRBJ2-7; D is perhaps TRBD1 (6 bases). The V gene's germline CDR1 is SNHLY and CDR2 FYNNEI. The germline V and J ends were trimmed by 6 bases and 0 bases, with 9 bases remaining between them. The CDR3 extends over 13 amino acids. The CDR3, as DNA: TGTGCCAGCAGGGAACAGGGCTCCTACGAGCAGTACTTC. Its protein product is CASREQGSYEQYF.

The chain is built from TRBV30 and TRBJ1-5; no firm D call. CDR3 length: 13 amino acids. Germline V CDR1 and CDR2: GTSNPN, SVGIG (reference sequence). V lost 0 bases to trimming and J lost 3 bases, with 6 bases between them. Written as DNA, the CDR3 is TGTGCCTGGAGTGTGCATTCCAATCAGCCCCAGCATTTT. As protein: CAWSVHSNQPQHF.

This chain links TRBV19 with TRBJ1-1; a weak D match, TRBD1 (6 bases). The V end lost 2 bases, the J end lost 3 bases, and 10 bases lay between the germline ends. Germline CDR1 LNHDA, CDR2 SQIVND (reference sequence). This CDR3 is 14 amino acids long. The CDR3 DNA reads as TGTGCCAGTAGTATACCTGGGGGGCACACTGAAGCTTTCTTT. Translating gives CASSIPGGHTEAFF.

The V and J genes are TRBV25-1 and TRBJ2-4, with a tentative D call TRBD2 (6 bases). Germline V gives CDR1 MGHDK, CDR2 SYGVNS. The CDR3 covers 14 residues. V dropped 3 bases and J dropped 5 bases, with 11 bases sitting between them. DNA for the CDR3: TGTGCCAGCAGTGACGGGGGTAGGGAAAACATTCAGTACTTC. Translated, it gives CASSDGGRENIQYF.

The chain couples TRBV5-6 to TRBJ2-7; no definite D call. The V end was cut by 1 base, the J end by 4 bases, with 12 bases between. This CDR3 is 14 amino acids long. Per the germline V gene, CDR1 is SGHDT and CDR2 is YYEEEE. CDR3 protein: CASSLSQVPYEQYF. In DNA form, the CDR3 reads TGTGCCAGCAGCTTGTCTCAGGTCCCGTACGAGCAGTACTTC.

This clone was seen a single time. The genes are TRBV6-5 and TRBJ1-1; 7 bases are a match to TRBD1. After removal of 5 bases from V and 5 bases from J, the junction contained 5 bases not matched to a gene. Germline CDR1 is MNHEY and CDR2 is SVGAGI. This CDR3 has 13 amino acids. CDR3 residues: CASSQGGGTEAFF. As DNA, the CDR3 is TGTGCCAGCAGTCAGGGGGGTGGAACTGAAGCTTTCTTT.

The chain recombines TRBV5-1 with TRBJ1-3; the D is unclear. This CDR3 region has 18 residues. V was clipped by 0 bases and J by 0 bases, with 16 bases between them. Germline V gives CDR1 SGHRS, CDR2 YFSETQ. The CDR3 DNA is TGCGCCAGCAGCTTGGGTGGCCTTCAGACGAGCTCTGGAAACACCATATATTTT. Its protein is CASSLGGLQTSSGNTIYF.

V and J are TRBV29-1 and TRBJ1-2; 7 bases map to TRBD1. This CDR3 comprises 17 residues. Per the germline V gene, CDR1 is SQVTM and CDR2 is ANQGSEA. V dropped 4 bases and J dropped 0; count of bases not matched to a gene: 14. The CDR3 loop is CSVGPLRGQHANYGYTF. The CDR3 bases are TGCAGCGTTGGACCGTTGCGGGGACAGCATGCTAACTATGGCTACACCTTC.

This chain connects TRBV19 to TRBJ1-5, with a tentative D call TRBD1 (5 bases). V was trimmed by 3 bases and J by 0 bases, leaving 18 bases between them. From germline, CDR1 is LNHDA and CDR2 SQIVND (reference sequence). The CDR3 is 18 amino acids. CDR3 residues: CASSIDTAGGYSNQPQHF. The CDR3 bases are TGTGCCAGTAGTATTGACACCGCCGGGGGATATAGCAATCAGCCCCAGCATTTT.

J is TRBJ2-1 and V is TRBV6-5; D gene unclear. V was trimmed by 2 bases and J by 9 bases, leaving 8 bases between them. The CDR3 runs 12 residues. Germline V CDR1 and CDR2: MNHEY, SVGAGI. CDR3: CASSYTGSEQFF. The CDR3 bases are TGTGCCAGCAGTTACACTGGGTCTGAGCAGTTCTTC.

A word on this clone: The sample carries other DNA sequences with the same CDR3. The J gene is TRBJ1-6, the V gene TRBV7-2; TRBD1 might be the D (5 bases). This CDR3 region has 15 residues. Trimming removed 1 base from V and 6 bases from J, with 10 bases in between. CDR1 and CDR2 (germline): SGHTA, FQGNSA. DNA for the CDR3: TGTGCCAGCAGCTTAGAGGGCAGGGCTAATTCACCCCTCCACTTT. Its protein product is CASSLEGRANSPLHF. Based on the CDR3 plus reference TRBV7-2 and TRBJ1-6, the full variable domain is GAGVSQSPSNKVTEKGKDVELRCDPISGHTALYWYRQSLGQGLEFLIYFQGNSAPDKSGLPSDRFSAERTGGSVSTLTIQRTQQEDSAVYLCASSLEGRANSPLHFGNGTRLTVT.

This clone was counted between two and nine times. Mismatch with germline at one junction end may stem from a read error. V is TRBV7-7 and J is TRBJ2-1; D assignment may be TRBD1 or TRBD2 (7 bases each). Germline lookup yields CDR1 SSHAT and CDR2 FNYEAQ (reference sequence). The CDR3 runs to 16 residues. Here the CDR3 DNA reads TGTGCTAGCAGCATGGGGGGGACAGCGAAAGGGGATGAGCAGTTCTTC. The encoded protein is CASSMGGTAKGDEQFF.

V gene TRBV7-2 combines with J gene TRBJ2-1; TRBD2 matches 7 bases. The CDR3 covers 16 residues. Germline lookup yields CDR1 SGHTA and CDR2 FQGNSA. J gave up 5 bases and V 1 base, and 8 bases lay outside the gene matches. CDR3 sequence reads: CASSLVSGMGDNEQFF. For the CDR3, the DNA is TGTGCCAGCAGCTTAGTGAGCGGGATGGGGGACAATGAGCAGTTCTTC.

The rearrangement links TRBV6-5 to TRBJ1-2; D gene ambiguous. CDR3 length: 13 amino acids. V was shortened by 3 bases and J by 4 bases, with 9 bases between the two germline ends. Per the germline V gene, CDR1 is MNHEY and CDR2 is SVGAGI. The CDR3, as DNA: TGTGCCAGCAGTTATATGGGCCGCTATGGCTACACCTTC. The encoded protein is CASSYMGRYGYTF.

V is TRBV19 and J is TRBJ1-5, with D perhaps matching TRBD1 (6 bases). Germline V lookup: CDR1 LNHDA, CDR2 SQIVND (reference sequence). The CDR3 totals 18 residues. V lost 11 bases, J lost 0 bases, and 26 bases lay in between. CDR3 residues: CASQGTVQGIFSNQPQHF. CDR3 nucleotides: TGTGCCTCACAGGGTACGGTTCAGGGGATTTTTAGCAATCAGCCCCAGCATTTT.

This chain connects TRBV2 to TRBJ1-1; D is perhaps TRBD1 (6 bases). The germline CDR1 and CDR2 sequences are SNHLY and FYNNEI. The CDR3 has 15 residues. V dropped 9 bases and J dropped 0 bases, with 17 bases sitting between them. The CDR3 DNA follows: TGTGCCAGACCTACAGGGTCCCCGATGAACACTGAAGCTTTCTTT. Translated, it gives CARPTGSPMNTEAFF.

J is TRBJ1-6 and V is TRBV30; possible D gene TRBD1, 6 bases. Trimming removed 5 bases at V and 8 bases at J, with 13 bases between. This CDR3 has 13 amino acids. The germline V gene has CDR1 GTSNPN and CDR2 SVGIG (reference sequence). Here the CDR3 reads CAWSGGRDSPLHF. The CDR3 DNA reads TGTGCCTGGTCCGGGGGGCGAGATTCACCCCTCCACTTT. Drawing the rest from reference TRBV30 and TRBJ1-6, the complete variable domain is SQTIHQWPATLVQPVGSPLSLECTVEGTSNPNLYWYRQAAGRGLQLLFYSVGIGQISSEVPQNLSASRPQDRQFILSSKKLLLSDSGFYLCAWSGGRDSPLHFGNGTRLTVT.

The chain has TRBV19 and TRBJ2-5; the match to TRBD1 covers 9 bases. Per germline, CDR1 LNHDA and CDR2 SQIVND (reference sequence). V lost 4 bases and J lost 4; bases outside the gene matches: 1. This CDR3 contains 13 residues. CDR3 sequence: CASSNRGRETQYF. DNA of the CDR3: TGTGCCAGTAGTAACAGGGGGCGAGAGACCCAGTACTTC.

The chain recombines TRBV5-6 with TRBJ1-2, with 7 positions matching TRBD1. Germline trimming cut 3 bases from V and 4 bases from J; bases unmatched to any gene: 12. Germline CDR1 SGHDT, CDR2 YYEEEE. CDR3 length: 16 amino acids. The CDR3 here is CASSSLYRGASYGYTF. In DNA form, the CDR3 reads TGTGCCAGCAGCTCTCTGTACAGGGGAGCATCCTATGGCTACACCTTC.